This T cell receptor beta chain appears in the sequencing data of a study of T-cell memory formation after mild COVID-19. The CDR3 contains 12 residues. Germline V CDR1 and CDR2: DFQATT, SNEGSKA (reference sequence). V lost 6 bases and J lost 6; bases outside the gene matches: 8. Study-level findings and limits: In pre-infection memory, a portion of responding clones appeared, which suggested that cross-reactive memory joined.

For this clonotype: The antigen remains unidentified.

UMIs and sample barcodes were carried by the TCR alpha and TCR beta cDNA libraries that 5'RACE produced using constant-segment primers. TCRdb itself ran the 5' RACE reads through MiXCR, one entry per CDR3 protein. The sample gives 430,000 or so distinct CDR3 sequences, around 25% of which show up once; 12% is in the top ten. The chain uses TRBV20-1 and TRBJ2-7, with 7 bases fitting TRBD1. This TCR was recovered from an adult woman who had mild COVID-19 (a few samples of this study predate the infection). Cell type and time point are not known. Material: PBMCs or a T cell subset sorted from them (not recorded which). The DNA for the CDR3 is TGCAGTGCACGACAGGGTGGAAGCGAGCAGTACTTC. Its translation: CSARQGGSEQYF.